Described below is a single T cell receptor beta chain sequence and its context. Its target is not known. V was trimmed by 1 base and J by 0 bases, leaving 15 bases between them. The V gene's germline CDR1 is SGHKS and CDR2 YYEKEE (reference sequence). This CDR3 has 17 amino acids. These data are taken from a study of OX40 agonist ivuxolimab in advanced cancers. Study background: An agonistic human IgG2 monoclonal antibody against OX40 (CD134) was given. Patients with hepatocellular carcinoma, melanoma, renal cell or head and neck cancer made up the dose-escalation patients. Broader study findings: People who partly responded at 0.1-3.0 mg/kg had some of the least clonal expansion seen. Some patients without response likewise showed low normalized clonal expansion.

Produced via immunoSEQ multiplex PCR; TCRdb's table is partial and in-frame only. The sample shows under 75,000 clones, about 89% of them seen only once. The source of this sequence is an adult with an advanced solid tumor such as melanoma, head and neck, liver or kidney cancer. J is TRBJ2-3 and V is TRBV5-5; D uncertain. The sample consisted of CD4+ or CD8+ T cells sorted from blood, taken in a trial of the OX40 agonist ivuxolimab. The CDR3 sequence is CASSLFPNIQSTDTQYF. CDR3 coding DNA: TGTGCCAGCAGCTTGTTTCCAAATATACAAAGCACAGATACGCAGTATTTT.